What follows is one T cell receptor (beta chain) and its context. As yet, its antigen is unknown. The germline V gene encodes CDR1 MGHRA and CDR2 YSYEKL. This CDR3 comprises 14 residues. Germline trimming cut 4 bases from V and 7 bases from J; bases unmatched to any gene: 7. This record belongs to a study of cytomegalovirus exposure and HLA in healthy donors. Only in-frame clones appear in the TCRdb table, and some are missing; sequencing was by immunoSEQ multiplex PCR. The table has some 310,000 clones, nearly 90% seen once. General observations from the study: Some 150 TCR beta chains were listed as cytomegalovirus-associated. There were some public TCRs occurring in many donors, but most TCR sequences were rare. Within the 90 to 150 validation repertoires, first-cohort TCR clusters tended to co-occur, according to a later analysis. In vitro assays verified that a few CMV-associated chains recognized CMV antigens specifically.

This sequence was found in a man aged 30 to 39 in good health and CMV-seronegative. The sample comprised PBMCs. V usage is TRBV4-1 and J usage is TRBJ1-2; 9 nucleotides match TRBD1. The CDR3 is CASSRMDRGSGYTF. CDR3 DNA: TGCGCCAGCAGCCGAATGGACAGGGGCTCTGGCTACACCTTC.